A single sample gave rise to the 13 T cell receptor beta chains below, sequenced in a study of technical replicates of blood from several donors. The repertoire was sequenced with immunoSEQ multiplex PCR; TCRdb's copy has only in-frame clones and lacks some. The table has more than 65,000 clones, nearly 96% seen once. Sequencing used T cells isolated from PBMCs. Receptors originate from a human donor in good health.

The J gene is TRBJ2-5, the V gene TRBV30; 7 bases match TRBD2. J was trimmed by 7 bases and V by 1 base; bases with no gene match: 0. The germline V gene has CDR1 GTSNPN and CDR2 SVGIG (reference sequence). The CDR3 runs 11 residues. CDR3 in amino acids: CAWSGGGTQYF. CDR3 nucleotide sequence: TGTGCCTGGAGTGGGGGGGGGACCCAGTACTTC.

The genes are TRBV28 and TRBJ2-5, with D perhaps matching TRBD2 (5 bases). Per germline, CDR1 MDHEN and CDR2 SYDVKM. The CDR3 covers 13 residues. The V and J ends lost 6 bases and 4 bases respectively, with 12 bases between them. For the CDR3, the DNA is TGTGCCAGCAGCCCGGGGTTGAGAGAGACCCAGTACTTC. Translation gives CASSPGLRETQYF.

CDR3 nucleotide sequence: TGTGCCAGCAGCTTGGTCCCTTTTACGGGCACCGGGGAGCTGTTTTTT. This gives the protein CASSLVPFTGTGELFF. The chain links TRBV5-4 to TRBJ2-2; the D is unclear. Deletions cut 0 bases from V and 4 bases from J, with 13 bases between. The CDR3 is 16 residues long. Germline V gene lookup returns CDR1 SGHNT and CDR2 YYREEE (reference sequence).

CDR3 DNA: TGCGCCAGCAGCCAAGTGCCTAACTCCCAAGAGACCCAGTACTTC. This codes for CASSQVPNSQETQYF. The chain uses TRBV4-1 and TRBJ2-5, with D hard to call. Trimming cost V 1 base and J 1 base, with 10 bases left between them. Germline V gene lookup returns CDR1 MGHRA and CDR2 YSYEKL. The CDR3 totals 15 residues.

V gene TRBV27 combines with J gene TRBJ2-7; weak D call: TRBD2 (6 bases). The CDR3 has 17 amino acids. The germline V and J ends were trimmed by 1 base and 2 bases, with 18 bases remaining between them. Per the germline V gene, CDR1 is MNHEY and CDR2 is SMNVEV (reference sequence). The CDR3 region has the DNA TGTGCCAGCAGTTTATTAGGAGGGGCAGGTTGGACCTACGAGCAGTACTTC. It codes for CASSLLGGAGWTYEQYF.

The chain joins TRBV7-9 to TRBJ1-5; possible D gene TRBD1, 5 bases. Between the trimmed V and J ends, which lost 5 bases and 4 bases, there was a span of 12 bases. Germline V gives CDR1 SEHNR, CDR2 FQNEAQ (reference sequence). This CDR3 is 14 amino acids long. CDR3 coding DNA: TGTGCCAGCAGCACAGAACAGGTAAATCAGCCCCAGCATTTT. Amino acid sequence: CASSTEQVNQPQHF.

The V call is TRBV15, the J call TRBJ1-2; 8 bases line up with TRBD1. This CDR3 comprises 16 residues. After removal of 7 bases from V and 0 bases from J, the junction contained 10 bases not matched to a gene. Germline CDR1 is LNHNV and CDR2 is YYDKDF (reference sequence). The CDR3 DNA sequence: TGTGCCACCACCCGGGACAGGTCCCATACTAACTATGGCTACACCTTC. Its protein is CATTRDRSHTNYGYTF.

The chain combines TRBV10-3 with TRBJ2-1, with TRBD2 matching over 11 bases. The CDR3 loop spans 16 amino acids. V lost 0 bases and J lost 8; bases outside the gene matches: 6. Germline CDR1 reads ENHRY; CDR2 reads SYGVKD. The CDR3 is CAISESLLAGVHEQFF. In DNA form, the CDR3 reads TGTGCCATCAGTGAGTCCCTACTAGCGGGAGTCCATGAGCAGTTCTTC.

The V and J genes are TRBV19 and TRBJ2-5; 8 bases are shared with TRBD1. Germline CDR1 LNHDA, CDR2 SQIVND (reference sequence). The CDR3 is made up of 15 amino acids. The ends lost 4 bases at V and 5 bases at J; junction bases unmatched: 9. CDR3 loop: CASSNLRTGKETQYF. In DNA form, the CDR3 reads TGTGCCAGTAGTAACCTCCGGACAGGGAAGGAGACCCAGTACTTC. The full variable domain, rest sourced from reference TRBV19 and TRBJ2-5, is DGGITQSPKYLFRKEGQNVTLSCEQNLNHDAMYWYRQDPGQGLRLIYYSQIVNDFQKGDIAEGYSVSREKKESFPLTVTSAQKNPTAFYLCASSNLRTGKETQYFGPGTRLLVL.

A remark on this clone: At one end, the junction sequence differs from germline, possibly due to a read error. The chain is built from TRBV5-1 and TRBJ1-1, with 9 bases fitting TRBD1. Germline V lookup: CDR1 SGHRS, CDR2 YFSETQ. The CDR3 contains 14 residues. CDR3 amino acids: CASSWGTGNPEAFF. The CDR3 DNA follows: TGCGCCAGCAGCTGGGGGACAGGGAACCCTGAAGCTTTCTTT.

The J gene is TRBJ2-1, the V gene TRBV10-3, with D perhaps TRBD2 (6 bases). Germline V gene data show CDR1 as ENHRY and CDR2 as SYGVKD. The CDR3 extends over 13 amino acids. Trimming pared 7 bases from V and 3 bases from J, leaving 10 bases between. CDR3 in DNA: TGTGCCATCAAAGGGACTGGCTACAATGAGCAGTTCTTC. Translating gives CAIKGTGYNEQFF.

This chain joins TRBV5-1 and TRBJ1-1; D may be TRBD1 (6 bases). This CDR3 spans 14 amino acids. Germline V lookup: CDR1 SGHRS, CDR2 YFSETQ. The V end was cut by 4 bases, the J end by 1 base, with 11 bases between. CDR3 loop: CASSPRTENTEAFF. CDR3 DNA: TGCGCCAGCAGCCCTCGGACAGAGAACACTGAAGCTTTCTTT.

V and J are TRBV27 and TRBJ2-3; a weak D match, TRBD1 (6 bases). Per germline, CDR1 MNHEY and CDR2 SMNVEV (reference sequence). The CDR3 consists of 16 residues. V lost 7 bases to trimming and J lost 2 bases, with 19 bases between them. CDR3 DNA sequence: TGTGCCAGCACCCCCTCTTCAGGGGAATTCACAGATACGCAGTATTTT. Residues: CASTPSSGEFTDTQYF.